This T cell receptor (beta chain) was observed in a study of T-cell memory formation after mild COVID-19. Study in general: In these data, TCR clusters were largely donor specific. Study-level findings and limits: Those CD4+ clones that contracted were mainly in CM and EM (CD8+ ones in EMRA).

One entry per CDR3 protein results from TCRdb running MiXCR on the 5' RACE reads. Here the sample spans more than 250,000 distinct CDR3 sequences, 15% to 20% being singletons. This clonotype was counted many times. Its antigen is unknown. The germline gives CDR1 SGHRS, CDR2 YFSETQ. This CDR3 is 15 amino acids long. The V end lost 5 bases, the J end lost 5 bases, and 16 bases lay between the germline ends. J is TRBJ1-4 and V is TRBV5-1, with a possible D match to TRBD1 (5 bases). Source material: PBMCs or a T cell subset sorted from them (not recorded which). The source is a man between 18 and 35 years old who had mild COVID-19 (a few samples of this study predate the infection). Cell type and time point are not known. The CDR3 DNA reads as TGCGCCAGCAGGCGGACCGGGACGGAGAATGAAAAACTGTTTTTT. Residues: CASRRTGTENEKLFF. Full variable domain (remainder filled in from reference TRBV5-1 and TRBJ1-4): KAGVTQTPRYLIKTRGQQVTLSCSPISGHRSVSWYQQTPGQGLQFLFEYFSETQRNKGNFPGRFSGRQFSNSRSEMNVSTLELGDSALYLCASRRTGTENEKLFFGSGTQLSVL.